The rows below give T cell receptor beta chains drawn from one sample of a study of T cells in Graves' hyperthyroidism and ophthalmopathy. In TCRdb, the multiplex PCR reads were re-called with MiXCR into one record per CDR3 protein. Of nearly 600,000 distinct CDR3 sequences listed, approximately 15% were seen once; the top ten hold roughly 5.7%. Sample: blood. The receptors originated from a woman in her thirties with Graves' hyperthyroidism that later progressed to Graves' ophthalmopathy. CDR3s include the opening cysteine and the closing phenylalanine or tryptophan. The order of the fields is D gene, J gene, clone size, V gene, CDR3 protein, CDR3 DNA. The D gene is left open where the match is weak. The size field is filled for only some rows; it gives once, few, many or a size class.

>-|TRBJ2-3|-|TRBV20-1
CSALRAGDTQYF
TGCAGTGCACTGAGAGCCGGAGATACGCAGTATTTT
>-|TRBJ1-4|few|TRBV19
CASSETTVGLANEKLFF
TGTGCCAGTAGTGAAACGACGGTGGGTTTGGCTAATGAAAAACTGTTTTTT
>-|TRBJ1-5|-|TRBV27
CASSLPDLSNQPQHF
TGTGCCAGCAGTTTACCAGATCTTAGCAATCAGCCCCAGCATTTT
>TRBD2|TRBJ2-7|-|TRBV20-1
CSARDPSGTGYEQYF
TGCAGTGCTAGAGATCCGAGCGGGACCGGCTACGAGCAGTACTTC
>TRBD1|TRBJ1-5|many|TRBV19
CASSTAGGIQPQHF
TGTGCCAGTAGTACGGCAGGGGGTATTCAGCCCCAGCATTTT
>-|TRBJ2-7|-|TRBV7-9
CASSLGGAEEYF
TGTGCCAGCAGCTTAGGGGGGGCAGAGGAGTACTTC
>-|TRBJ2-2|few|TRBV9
CASSVRSGELFF
TGTGCCAGCAGCGTAAGGTCCGGGGAGCTGTTTTTT
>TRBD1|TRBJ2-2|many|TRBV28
CASSPTGANTGELFF
TGTGCCAGCAGTCCCACAGGGGCGAACACCGGGGAGCTGTTTTTT
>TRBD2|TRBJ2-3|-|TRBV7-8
CASSLEAGGPAGTDTQYF
TGTGCCAGCAGCTTAGAGGCGGGAGGGCCAGCAGGAACAGATACGCAGTATTTT
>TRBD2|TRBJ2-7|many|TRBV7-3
CASSMTSGSTYEQYF
TGTGCCAGCAGCATGACTAGCGGGAGTACCTACGAGCAGTACTTC
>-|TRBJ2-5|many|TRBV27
CASGQLQTVEETQYF
TGTGCCAGCGGGCAATTACAGACCGTCGAAGAGACCCAGTACTTC
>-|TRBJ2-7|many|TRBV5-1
CASSLDSWGQYF
TGCGCCAGCAGCTTGGACTCATGGGGGCAGTACTTC
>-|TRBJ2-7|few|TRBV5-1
CASRSTGTAYEQYF
TGCGCCAGCAGATCGACCGGGACTGCCTACGAGCAGTACTTC
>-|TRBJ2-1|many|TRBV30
CAIYLASVGNEQFF
TGTGCCATCTACCTAGCTAGCGTCGGGAATGAGCAGTTCTTC
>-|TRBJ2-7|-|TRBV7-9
CASRPPGTDYEQYF
TGTGCCAGCAGGCCCCCCGGGACGGACTACGAGCAGTACTTC
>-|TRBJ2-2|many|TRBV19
CASSIYSYTGELFF
TGTGCCAGTAGTATCTACAGCTACACCGGGGAGCTGTTTTTT
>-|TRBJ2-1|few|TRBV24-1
CATSDSSSNEQFF
TGTGCCACCAGTGACAGCTCAAGCAATGAGCAGTTCTTC
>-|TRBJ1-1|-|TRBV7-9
CASSFRGRDTEAFF
TGTGCCAGCAGCTTTAGGGGGAGGGACACTGAAGCTTTCTTT
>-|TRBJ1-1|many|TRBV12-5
CASGKIPNTEAFF
TGTGCTAGTGGTAAAATTCCGAACACTGAAGCTTTCTTT
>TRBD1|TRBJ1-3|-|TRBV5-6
CASSPGGGEKTIYF
TGTGCCAGCAGCCCGGGAGGGGGCGAAAAGACCATATATTTT
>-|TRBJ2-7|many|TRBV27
CASSPQGGTLYEQYF
TGTGCCAGCAGTCCCCAAGGGGGGACCCTCTACGAGCAGTACTTC
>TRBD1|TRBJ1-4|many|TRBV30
CAWSRDRGGSEKLFF
TGTGCCTGGTCCCGGGACAGGGGAGGGAGTGAAAAACTGTTTTTT
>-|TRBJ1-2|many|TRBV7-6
CASSSTNSDFGGKGYTF
TGTGCCAGCAGCTCGACCAATTCGGATTTCGGGGGGAAAGGCTACACCTTC
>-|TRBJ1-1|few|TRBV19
CASSSMAALNTEAFF
TGTGCCAGTAGTTCGATGGCAGCTCTGAACACTGAAGCTTTCTTT
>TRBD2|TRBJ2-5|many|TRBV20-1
CSATQAGGRETQYF
TGCAGTGCTACCCAAGCGGGAGGGCGTGAGACCCAGTACTTC
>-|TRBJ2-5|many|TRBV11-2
CASSPRRGATQETQYF
TGTGCCAGCAGCCCCCGGCGTGGGGCGACCCAAGAGACCCAGTACTTC
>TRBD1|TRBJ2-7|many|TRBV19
CASSTRDREAYEQYF
TGTGCCAGTAGCACTCGCGACAGGGAAGCCTACGAGCAGTACTTC
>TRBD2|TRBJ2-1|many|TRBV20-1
CSARSLAGSSYNEQFF
TGCAGTGCTAGGAGCCTAGCGGGATCCTCCTACAATGAGCAGTTCTTC
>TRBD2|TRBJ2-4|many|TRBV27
CASRAGGYNIQYF
TGTGCCAGCAGGGCGGGGGGTTATAACATTCAGTACTTC
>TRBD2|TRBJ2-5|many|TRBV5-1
CASSSVAGDQETQYF
TGCGCCAGCAGCTCCGTGGCGGGGGACCAAGAGACCCAGTACTTC
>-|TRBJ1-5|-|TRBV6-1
CASRSGDSNQPQHF
TGTGCCAGCAGGTCCGGGGATAGCAATCAGCCCCAGCATTTT
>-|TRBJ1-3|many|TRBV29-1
CSVVEGDGNTIYF
TGCAGCGTTGTAGAGGGGGATGGAAACACCATATATTTT
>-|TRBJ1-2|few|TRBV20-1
CSAPLDSDGYAF
TGCAGTGCTCCTCTGGACAGTGATGGCTACGCCTTC
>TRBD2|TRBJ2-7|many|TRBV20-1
CSASRPGLAAYEQYF
TGCAGTGCTAGCCGACCGGGACTAGCAGCCTACGAGCAGTACTTC
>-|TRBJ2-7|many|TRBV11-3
CASSFGSYEQYF
TGTGCCAGCAGCTTTGGGTCCTACGAGCAGTACTTC
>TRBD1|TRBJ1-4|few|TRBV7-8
CASSLPLAGGAEMDEKLFF
TGTGCCAGCAGCTTACCCTTGGCAGGGGGCGCCGAGATGGATGAAAAACTGTTTTTT
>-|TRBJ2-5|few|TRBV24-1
CATSDRTPGPGRETQYF
TGTGCCACCAGTGATAGGACCCCGGGCCCAGGTAGAGAGACCCAGTACTTC
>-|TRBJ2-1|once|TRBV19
CASTRRGSEQFF
TGTGCCAGTACTCGCCGGGGGTCTGAGCAGTTCTTC
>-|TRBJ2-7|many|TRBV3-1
CASSYEMGGPIYEQYF
TGTGCCAGCAGCTACGAGATGGGAGGACCGATCTACGAGCAGTACTTC
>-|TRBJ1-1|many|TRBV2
CASSERVRNTEAFF
TGTGCCAGCAGTGAAAGGGTTAGAAACACTGAAGCTTTCTTT
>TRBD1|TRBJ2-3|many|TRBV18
CASSPRQGNTDTQYF
TGTGCCAGCTCACCTCGACAGGGCAACACAGATACGCAGTATTTT
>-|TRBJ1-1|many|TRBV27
CASLGGGSEAFF
TGTGCCAGCCTGGGGGGGGGATCTGAAGCTTTCTTT
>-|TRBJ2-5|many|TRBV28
CASTPPAGQETQYF
TGTGCCAGCACCCCCCCGGCCGGCCAAGAGACCCAGTACTTC
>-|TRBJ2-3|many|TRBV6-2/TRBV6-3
CASHKEGMTQYF
TGTGCCAGCCACAAGGAAGGGATGACGCAGTATTTT
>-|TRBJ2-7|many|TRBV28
CASIALGRGYEQYF
TGTGCCAGCATAGCCCTGGGCAGGGGTTACGAGCAGTACTTC
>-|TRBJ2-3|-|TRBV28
CASISSTDTQYF
TGTGCCAGCATATCTAGCACAGATACGCAGTATTTT
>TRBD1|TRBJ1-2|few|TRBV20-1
CSANGGTGFGHTF
TGCAGTGCCAATGGCGGGACAGGGTTTGGCCACACCTTC
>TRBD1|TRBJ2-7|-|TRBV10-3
CAVSESPGQAGQYF
TGTGCCGTCAGTGAGTCCCCTGGACAGGCCGGGCAGTACTTC
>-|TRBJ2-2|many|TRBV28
CASSLGRNTGELFF
TGTGCCAGCAGCCTGGGACGTAACACCGGGGAGCTGTTTTTT
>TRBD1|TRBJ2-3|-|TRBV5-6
CASSFGTGDTDTQYF
TGTGCCAGCAGCTTCGGGACAGGGGACACAGATACGCAGTATTTT
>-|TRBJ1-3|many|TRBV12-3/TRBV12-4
CASSLSDSGNTIYF
TGTGCCAGCAGTTTATCAGACTCTGGAAACACCATATATTTT
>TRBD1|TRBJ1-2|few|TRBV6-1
CASSYVAGGGEGYGYTF
TGTGCCAGCAGTTACGTCGCAGGGGGCGGAGAGGGCTATGGCTACACCTTC
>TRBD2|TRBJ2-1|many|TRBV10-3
CAISAPYVMTSGSFQSEQFF
TGTGCCATCAGTGCCCCTTATGTCATGACTAGCGGGAGTTTCCAGAGTGAGCAGTTCTTC
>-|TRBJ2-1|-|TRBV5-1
CASSRMGLGNEQFF
TGCGCCAGCAGCCGGATGGGCCTTGGGAATGAGCAGTTCTTC